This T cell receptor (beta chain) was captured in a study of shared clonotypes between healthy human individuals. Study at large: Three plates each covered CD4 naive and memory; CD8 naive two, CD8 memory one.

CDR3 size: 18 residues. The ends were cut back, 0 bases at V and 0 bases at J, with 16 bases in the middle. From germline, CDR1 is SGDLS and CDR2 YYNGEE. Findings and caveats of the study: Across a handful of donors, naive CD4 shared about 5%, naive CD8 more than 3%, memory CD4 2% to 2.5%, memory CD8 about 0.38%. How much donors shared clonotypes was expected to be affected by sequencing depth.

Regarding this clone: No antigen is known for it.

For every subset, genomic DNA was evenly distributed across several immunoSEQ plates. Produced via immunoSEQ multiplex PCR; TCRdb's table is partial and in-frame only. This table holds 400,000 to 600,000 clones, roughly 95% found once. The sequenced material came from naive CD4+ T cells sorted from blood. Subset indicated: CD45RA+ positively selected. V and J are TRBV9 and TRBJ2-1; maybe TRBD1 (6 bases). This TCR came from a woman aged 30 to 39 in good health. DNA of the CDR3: TGTGCCAGCAGCGTAGTGGGACATAAAACCAACTCCTACAATGAGCAGTTCTTC. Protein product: CASSVVGHKTNSYNEQFF.